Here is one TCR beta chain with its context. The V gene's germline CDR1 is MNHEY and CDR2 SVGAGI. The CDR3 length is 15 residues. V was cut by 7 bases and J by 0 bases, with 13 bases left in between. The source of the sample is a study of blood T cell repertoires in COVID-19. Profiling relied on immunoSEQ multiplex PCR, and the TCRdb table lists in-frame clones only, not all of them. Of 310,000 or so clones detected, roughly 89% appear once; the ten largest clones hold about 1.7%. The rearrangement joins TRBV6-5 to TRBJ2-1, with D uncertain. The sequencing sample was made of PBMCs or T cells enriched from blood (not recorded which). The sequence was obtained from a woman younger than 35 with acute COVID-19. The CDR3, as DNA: TGTGCCAGCAAGATGACTGCGAGCTCCTACAATGAGCAGTTCTTC. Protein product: CASKMTASSYNEQFF.